The 18 T cell receptor beta chains presented below share a single source sample, sequenced in a study of T cell responses to AZD1222 COVID-19 vaccine (dated by TCRdb to 2020 to 2022). The time point label, read with the paper, signifies: about 28 days (+/-7) after the second vaccine dose. The library came from the immunoSEQ multiplex PCR assay. TCRdb stores this immuneACCESS table with in-frame sequences only. Part of the clones is absent; in the studies checked, under half of the shortfall reflects unresolved V genes, and no reason is known for the rest. Within this sample are about 120,000 clones, with 75% to 85% of them counted one time only. Clones ranked in the top ten supply approximately 26% of the sample. The starting material was peripheral blood, obtained 28 days after the second AZD1222 dose. The receptor set was obtained from an adult who received the AZD1222 COVID-19 vaccine.

This clone has just a few counts. This rearrangement joins TRBV11-2 to TRBJ1-1, with D unresolved. Germline-derived CDR1 and CDR2 are SGHAT and FQNNGV. This CDR3 is built from 14 residues. V lost 1 base and J lost 0, with 6 bases in between. CDR3 nucleotide sequence: TGTGCCAGCAGCTTAGTAGGCTTGAACACTGAAGCTTTCTTT. It yields the protein CASSLVGLNTEAFF.

This CDR3 reads CSAIGGNEQFF. The DNA of the CDR3 is TGCAGTGCAATCGGGGGCAATGAGCAGTTCTTC. V gene TRBV20-1 combines with J gene TRBJ2-1, with D perhaps matching TRBD2 (6 bases). CDR3 length: 11 amino acids. V lost 6 bases to trimming and J lost 6 bases, with 9 bases between them. Germline V CDR1 and CDR2: DFQATT, SNEGSKA (reference sequence).

The rearrangement links TRBV5-1 to TRBJ1-4, with 9 bases matching TRBD1. This CDR3 has 16 residues. After removal of 4 bases from V and 8 bases from J, the junction contained 12 bases not matched to a gene. Germline V gene data show CDR1 as SGHRS and CDR2 as YFSETQ. The CDR3 sequence is CASSSGTGHGGEKLFF. The CDR3 nucleotides read TGCGCCAGCAGCAGCGGGACAGGGCATGGAGGGGAAAAACTGTTTTTT.

This clone was found a few times. In nucleotides, the CDR3 is TGTGCCAGTAATGACGGGAACGGACTCTATGGCTACACCTTC. Its translation is CASNDGNGLYGYTF. The rearrangement uses TRBV19 and TRBJ1-2; no clear D. Germline lookup yields CDR1 LNHDA and CDR2 SQIVND (reference sequence). The CDR3 extends over 14 amino acids. Between the trimmed V and J ends, which lost 7 bases and 4 bases, there was a span of 16 bases.

The CDR3 DNA is TGTGCCAGCTTGGGAGACAGCTCCTACGAGCAGTACTTC. As protein: CASLGDSSYEQYF. The chain has TRBV6-5 and TRBJ2-7, with D perhaps assigned TRBD1 or TRBD2 (5 bases each). Trimming left V 8 bases short and J 0 bases short, with 11 bases between. There are 13 residues in the CDR3. Germline values: CDR1 MNHEY, CDR2 SVGAGI.

V is TRBV7-2 and J is TRBJ1-3, with D possibly TRBD1 on 5 matching bases. Germline loops: CDR1 SGHTA, CDR2 FQGNSA. This CDR3 has 15 residues. V was clipped by 1 base and J by 4 bases, with 11 bases between them. The CDR3 spells CASSLGAGLGNTIYF. The CDR3 DNA is TGTGCCAGCAGCTTAGGGGCAGGGCTCGGAAACACCATATATTTT.

The genes are TRBV19 and TRBJ2-4, with a weak D call TRBD2 (5 bases). Germline V gives CDR1 LNHDA, CDR2 SQIVND (reference sequence). The CDR3 has 15 amino acids. V lost 7 bases and J lost 0, with 13 bases in between. CDR3 loop: CASTSARGAKNIQYF. The DNA of the CDR3 is TGTGCCAGTACCTCTGCCCGGGGAGCCAAAAACATTCAGTACTTC.

This clone was detected only a few times. The chain recombines TRBV11-3 with TRBJ1-6; D is unclear. The V gene's germline CDR1 is SGHNT and CDR2 YENEEA. CDR3 length: 14 residues. V lost 1 base to trimming and J lost 7 bases, with 8 bases between them. As DNA, the CDR3 is TGTGCCAGCAGCTTAGGACACGAGAATTCACCCCTCCACTTT. This translates into CASSLGHENSPLHF. The entire variable domain, with the rest obtained from reference TRBV11-3 and TRBJ1-6, is as follows: EAGVVQSPRYKIIEKKQPVAFWCNPISGHNTLYWYLQNLGQGPELLIRYENEEAVDDSQLPKDRFSAERLKGVDSTLKIQPAELGDSAVYLCASSLGHENSPLHFGNGTRLTVT.

This clone occurred once. The CDR3 sequence: CASSPGFPASGYTF. Written as DNA, the CDR3 is TGTGCCAGCAGTCCAGGGTTCCCGGCTAGCGGCTACACCTTC. V usage is TRBV6-5 and J usage is TRBJ1-2; possibly TRBD1 for D (5 bases). Trimming removed 5 bases at V and 8 bases at J, with 18 bases between. Germline V gene lookup returns CDR1 MNHEY and CDR2 SVGAGI. The CDR3 is 14 residues long.

The chain recombines TRBV29-1 with TRBJ1-4, with a weak D call TRBD1 (5 bases). The CDR3 runs 13 residues. V was shortened by 3 bases and J by 8 bases, with 13 bases between the two germline ends. CDR1 SQVTM and CDR2 ANQGSEA come from the germline V gene. The CDR3 DNA reads as TGCAGCGTTGACAGGGTGGGGGGGGAAAAACTGTTTTTT. This encodes CSVDRVGGEKLFF.

This clone was seen a few times. The chain recombines TRBV10-3 with TRBJ2-4; D possibly uses TRBD1 or TRBD2 (5 bases each). Germline V gives CDR1 ENHRY, CDR2 SYGVKD. The V end lost 0 bases, the J end lost 0 bases, and 6 bases lay between the germline ends. The CDR3 contains 15 residues. Here the CDR3 reads CAISESGTAKNIQYF. The CDR3, as DNA: TGTGCCATCAGTGAGTCGGGGACAGCCAAAAACATTCAGTACTTC.

This chain links TRBV27 with TRBJ1-6; D remains ambiguous. Germline CDR1 is MNHEY and CDR2 is SMNVEV (reference sequence). This CDR3 has 16 amino acids. The V and J ends lost 2 bases and 0 bases respectively, with 8 bases between them. The CDR3 region is CASSLRPSSYNSPLHF. The CDR3 DNA sequence: TGTGCCAGCAGTTTAAGACCGAGCTCCTATAATTCACCCCTCCACTTT.

This clone was seen only once. The V gene is TRBV7-2, the J gene TRBJ2-2, with D possibly being TRBD1 (6 bases). V gave up 3 bases and J gave up 5 bases, with 10 bases separating them. CDR3 length equals 14 residues. Germline CDR1 and CDR2: SGHTA and FQGNSA. The CDR3 here is CASSLAGATGELFF. CDR3 DNA sequence: TGTGCCAGCAGCTTGGCAGGGGCAACCGGGGAGCTGTTTTTT.

This clone has more than one count but fewer than ten. The CDR3, as DNA: TGTGCCAGCCCCCATAGGGAAACCCTAGCCAAAAACATTCAGTACTTC. It yields the protein CASPHRETLAKNIQYF. The chain is built from TRBV6-4 and TRBJ2-4; D is ambiguous. CDR1 and CDR2 (germline): MRHNA, SNTAGT. This CDR3 has 16 residues. Trimming removed 8 bases at V and 0 bases at J, with 17 bases between.

The rearrangement links TRBV5-6 to TRBJ1-2, with 8 bases identical to TRBD1. Germline CDR1 and CDR2: SGHDT and YYEEEE. The CDR3 is 15 amino acids. The J segment lost 5 bases and the V segment lost 0 bases, leaving 6 bases of the junction unmatched. This CDR3 is CASSLVQGETYGYTF. The CDR3 region has the DNA TGTGCCAGCAGCTTGGTACAGGGGGAGACGTATGGCTACACCTTC.

This chain connects TRBV2 to TRBJ1-2; tentatively, D is TRBD1 (6 bases). From germline, CDR1 is SNHLY and CDR2 FYNNEI. The germline V and J ends were trimmed by 1 base and 5 bases, with 11 bases remaining between them. This CDR3 region has 14 residues. The CDR3 spells CASSEGTRGYGYTF. The CDR3 region has the DNA TGTGCCAGCAGTGAAGGGACCAGGGGTTATGGCTACACCTTC.

The rearrangement links TRBV7-8 to TRBJ1-6, with 9 positions matching TRBD1. V trimming: 2 bases; J trimming: 9 bases; junction bases outside the gene matches: 5. Per germline, CDR1 SGHVS and CDR2 FQNEAQ. The CDR3 has 15 residues. Written as DNA, the CDR3 is TGTGCCAGCAGCTTATTCACAGGGGGCTTTTCACCCCTCCACTTT. Amino acids: CASSLFTGGFSPLHF.

V gene TRBV18 combines with J gene TRBJ2-5; either TRBD1 or TRBD2 may fit D (5 bases each). Germline assignment: CDR1 KGHSH and CDR2 LQKENI. The CDR3 has 13 residues. Trimming cost V 3 bases and J 2 bases, with 7 bases left between them. The CDR3 here is CASSPRGQETQYF. The CDR3 nucleotides read TGTGCCAGCTCACCGAGGGGTCAAGAGACCCAGTACTTC.